These 5 T cell receptor beta chains were sequenced from one sample in a study of cytomegalovirus exposure and HLA in healthy donors (dated by TCRdb to about 2017). Library prep was done by the immunoSEQ multiplex PCR assay. For the multiplex PCR, a mixture combining 60 forward primers for TCR Vbeta segments and 13 reverse primers for TCR Jbeta segments was used. The table comes from immuneACCESS by way of TCRdb, which keeps in-frame sequences with V and J called. Part of the clones is missing from these tables; in studies checked, under half for an unresolved V gene and the rest for unknown reasons. Counted in this sample were over 150,000 clones; 70% to 75% of them appeared once. The top ten clones comprise 4.5% to 5.5% of the sample. The specimen sequenced was PBMCs. The receptors were sampled from a young man in good health and CMV-seropositive.

This clone appeared a few times. V is TRBV11-1 and J is TRBJ2-7; 9 bases align to TRBD2. Germline-derived CDR1 and CDR2 are SGHAT and FQDESV (reference sequence). V lost 6 bases and J lost 5; bases outside the gene matches: 8. CDR3 length: 14 residues. CDR3 sequence reads: CASSLAGLLNEQYF. The DNA for the CDR3 is TGTGCCAGCAGTCTAGCGGGACTGCTTAACGAGCAGTACTTC. The whole variable domain, filled in from reference TRBV11-1 and TRBJ2-7, reads EAEVAQSPRYKITEKSQAVAFWCDPISGHATLYWYRQILGQGPELLVQFQDESVVDDSQLPKDRFSAERLKGVDSTLKIQPAELGDSAMYLCASSLAGLLNEQYFGPGTRLTVT.

This clone came up a few times. A read error may produce the germline difference seen at one junction end. The V call is TRBV5-4, the J call TRBJ1-2, with 11 bases identical to TRBD1. Germline V CDR1 and CDR2: SGHNT, YYREEE (reference sequence). CDR3 length equals 12 residues. The DNA for the CDR3 is TGTGCCAGCTCCAGCCGGGACAGGGGGGTCGCCTTC. Encoded protein: CASSSRDRGVAF.

The chain carries TRBV5-6 and TRBJ1-1, with 7 bases fitting TRBD1. Germline V lookup: CDR1 SGHDT, CDR2 YYEEEE. J was trimmed by 11 bases and V by 3 bases; bases with no gene match: 10. The CDR3 spans 13 residues. The chain's CDR3 is CASSSWHDRAAFF. In DNA form, the CDR3 reads TGTGCCAGCAGCTCCTGGCACGACAGGGCGGCTTTCTTT. Full variable domain (missing parts from reference TRBV5-6 and TRBJ1-1): DAGVTQSPTHLIKTRGQQVTLRCSPKSGHDTVSWYQQALGQGPQFIFQYYEEEERQRGNFPDRFSGHQFPNYSSELNVNALLLGDSALYLCASSSWHDRAAFFGQGTRLTVV.

The chain combines TRBV11-2 with TRBJ2-7, with 10 bases lining up with TRBD1. CDR3 size: 14 residues. Germline trimming cut 3 bases from V and 2 bases from J; bases unmatched to any gene: 1. Germline V gene sequence: CDR1 SGHAT, CDR2 FQNNGV. CDR3 sequence: CASSFGTGAYEQYF. The CDR3 nucleotides read TGTGCCAGCAGCTTTGGGACAGGGGCCTACGAGCAGTACTTC. The full variable domain, with the rest looked up from reference TRBV11-2 and TRBJ2-7, is EAGVAQSPRYKIIEKRQSVAFWCNPISGHATLYWYQQILGQGPKLLIQFQNNGVVDDSQLPKDRFSAERLKGVDSTLKIQPAKLEDSAVYLCASSFGTGAYEQYFGPGTRLTVT.

In this sample, this clone turned up once. This rearrangement joins TRBV5-1 to TRBJ2-7, with 8 nucleotides matching TRBD1. The CDR3 is made up of 14 amino acids. With V trimmed by 3 bases and J by 6 bases, 8 bases remained unmatched. Germline CDR1 SGHRS, CDR2 YFSETQ. In nucleotides, the CDR3 is TGCGCCAGCAGCTCAGACAGGGGCGCTTTCGAGCAGTACTTC. The encoded protein is CASSSDRGAFEQYF.